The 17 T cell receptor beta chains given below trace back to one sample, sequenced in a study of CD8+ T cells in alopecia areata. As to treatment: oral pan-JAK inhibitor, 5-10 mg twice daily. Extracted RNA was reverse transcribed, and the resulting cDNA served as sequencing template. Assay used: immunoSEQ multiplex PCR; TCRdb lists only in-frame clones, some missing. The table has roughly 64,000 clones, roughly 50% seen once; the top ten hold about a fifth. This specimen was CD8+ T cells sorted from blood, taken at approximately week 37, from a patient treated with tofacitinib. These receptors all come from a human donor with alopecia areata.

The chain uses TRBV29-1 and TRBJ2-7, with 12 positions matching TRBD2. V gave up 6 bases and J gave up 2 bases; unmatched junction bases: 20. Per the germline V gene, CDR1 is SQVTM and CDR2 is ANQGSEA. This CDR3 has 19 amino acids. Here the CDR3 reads CSVDRLTGTSGSSTYEQYF. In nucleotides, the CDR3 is TGCAGCGTCGATAGACTCACCGGGACTAGCGGGTCAAGTACCTACGAGCAGTACTTC.

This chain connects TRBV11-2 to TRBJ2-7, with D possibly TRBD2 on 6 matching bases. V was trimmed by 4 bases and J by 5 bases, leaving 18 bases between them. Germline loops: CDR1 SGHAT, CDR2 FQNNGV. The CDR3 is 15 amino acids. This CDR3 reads CASSSTSRGLDEQYF. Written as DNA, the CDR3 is TGTGCCAGCAGCTCCACCTCTCGGGGGTTAGACGAGCAGTACTTC.

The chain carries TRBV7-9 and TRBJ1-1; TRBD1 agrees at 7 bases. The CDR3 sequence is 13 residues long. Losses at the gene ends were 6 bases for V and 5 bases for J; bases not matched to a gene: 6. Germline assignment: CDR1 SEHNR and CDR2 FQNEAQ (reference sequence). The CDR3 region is CASRQQGWTEAFF. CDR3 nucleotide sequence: TGTGCCAGCAGACAACAGGGGTGGACTGAAGCTTTCTTT.

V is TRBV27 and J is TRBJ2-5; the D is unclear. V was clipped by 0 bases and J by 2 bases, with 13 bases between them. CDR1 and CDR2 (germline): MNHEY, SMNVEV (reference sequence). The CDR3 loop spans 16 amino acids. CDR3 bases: TGTGCCAGCAGTTTATCTTACACTCCTTGGCAAGAGACCCAGTACTTC. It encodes CASSLSYTPWQETQYF.

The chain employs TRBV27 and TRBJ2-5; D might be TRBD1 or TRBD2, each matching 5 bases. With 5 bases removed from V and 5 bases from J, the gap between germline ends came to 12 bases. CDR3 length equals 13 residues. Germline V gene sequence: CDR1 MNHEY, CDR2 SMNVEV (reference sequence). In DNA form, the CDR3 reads TGTGCCAGCAGTGGTCCTGGGACGGAGACCCAGTACTTC. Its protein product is CASSGPGTETQYF.

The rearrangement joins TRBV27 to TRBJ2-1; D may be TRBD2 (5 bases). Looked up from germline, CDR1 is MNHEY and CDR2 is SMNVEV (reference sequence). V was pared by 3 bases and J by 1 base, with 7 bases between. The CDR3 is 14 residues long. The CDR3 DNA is TGTGCCAGCAGTTTGGGGAGTTCCTACAATGAGCAGTTCTTC. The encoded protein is CASSLGSSYNEQFF.

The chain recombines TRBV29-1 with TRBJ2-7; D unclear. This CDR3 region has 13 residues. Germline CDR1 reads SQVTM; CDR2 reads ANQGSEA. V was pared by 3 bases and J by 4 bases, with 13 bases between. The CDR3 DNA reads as TGCAGCGTTGAGAGGACGGCACCGTACGAGCAGTACTTC. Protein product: CSVERTAPYEQYF.

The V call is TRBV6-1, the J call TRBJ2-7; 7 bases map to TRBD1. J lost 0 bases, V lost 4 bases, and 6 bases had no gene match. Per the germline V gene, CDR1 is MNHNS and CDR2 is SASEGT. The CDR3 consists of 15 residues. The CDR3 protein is CASSVSRGSSYEQYF. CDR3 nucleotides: TGTGCCAGCAGTGTCTCCAGGGGGTCCTCCTACGAGCAGTACTTC.

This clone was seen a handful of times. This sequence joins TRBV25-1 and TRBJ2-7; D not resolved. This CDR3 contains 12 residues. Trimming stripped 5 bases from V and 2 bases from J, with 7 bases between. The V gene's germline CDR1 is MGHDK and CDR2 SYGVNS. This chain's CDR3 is CASSLSTYEQYF. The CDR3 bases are TGTGCCAGCAGTTTGAGTACCTACGAGCAGTACTTC.

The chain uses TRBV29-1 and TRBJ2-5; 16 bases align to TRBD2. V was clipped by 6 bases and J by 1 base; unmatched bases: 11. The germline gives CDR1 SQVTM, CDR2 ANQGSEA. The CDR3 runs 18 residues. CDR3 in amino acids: CSVFAPGLAGGVQETQYF. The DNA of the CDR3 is TGCAGCGTGTTCGCCCCGGGACTAGCGGGAGGGGTCCAAGAGACCCAGTACTTC.

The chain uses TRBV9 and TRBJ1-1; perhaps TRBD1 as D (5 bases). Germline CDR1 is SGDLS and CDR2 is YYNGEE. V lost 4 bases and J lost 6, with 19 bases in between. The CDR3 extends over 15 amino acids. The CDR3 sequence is CASSFRDGGLSEAFF. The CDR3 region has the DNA TGTGCCAGCAGCTTCCGGGACGGGGGTTTGTCTGAAGCTTTCTTT.

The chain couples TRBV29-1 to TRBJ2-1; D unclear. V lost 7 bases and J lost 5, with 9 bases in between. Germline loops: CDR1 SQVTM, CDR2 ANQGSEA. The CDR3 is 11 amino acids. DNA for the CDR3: TGCAGCGCCGAGGTGGACAATGAGCAGTTCTTC. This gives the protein CSAEVDNEQFF.

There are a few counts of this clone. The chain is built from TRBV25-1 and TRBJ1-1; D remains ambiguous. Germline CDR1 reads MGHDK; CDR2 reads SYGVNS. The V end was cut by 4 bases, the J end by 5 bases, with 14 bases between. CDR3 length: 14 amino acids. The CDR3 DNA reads TGTGCCAGCAGTGCAGGCGGGGTGCTTACTGAAGCTTTCTTT. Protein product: CASSAGGVLTEAFF. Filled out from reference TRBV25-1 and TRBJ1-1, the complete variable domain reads EADIYQTPRYLVIGTGKKITLECSQTMGHDKMYWYQQDPGMELHLIHYSYGVNSTEKGDLSSESTVSRIRTEHFPLTLESARPSHTSQYLCASSAGGVLTEAFFGQGTRLTVV.

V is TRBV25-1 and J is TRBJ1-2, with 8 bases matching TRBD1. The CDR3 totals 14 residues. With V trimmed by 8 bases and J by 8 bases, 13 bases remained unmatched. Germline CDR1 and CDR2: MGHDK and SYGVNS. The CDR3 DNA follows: TGTGCCAGCGGGGACAGGTCGGGGGCCGGCGGCTACACCTTC. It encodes CASGDRSGAGGYTF.

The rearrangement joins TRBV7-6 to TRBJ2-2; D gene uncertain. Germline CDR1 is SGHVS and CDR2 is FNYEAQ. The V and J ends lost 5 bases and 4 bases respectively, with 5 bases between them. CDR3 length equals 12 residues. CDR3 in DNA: TGTGCCAGCAGCCGCTCCACCGGGGAGCTGTTTTTT. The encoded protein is CASSRSTGELFF.

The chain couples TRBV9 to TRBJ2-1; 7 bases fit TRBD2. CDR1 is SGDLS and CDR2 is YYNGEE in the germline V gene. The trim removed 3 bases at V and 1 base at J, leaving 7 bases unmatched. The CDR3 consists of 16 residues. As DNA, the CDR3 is TGTGCCAGCAGCGGGACTAGAGAGACGTCCTACAATGAGCAGTTCTTC. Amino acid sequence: CASSGTRETSYNEQFF.

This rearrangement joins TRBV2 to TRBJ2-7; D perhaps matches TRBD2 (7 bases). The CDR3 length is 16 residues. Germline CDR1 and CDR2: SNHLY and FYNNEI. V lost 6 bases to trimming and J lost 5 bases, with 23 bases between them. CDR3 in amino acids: CASRPPVQGRGDEQYF. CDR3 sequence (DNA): TGTGCCAGCAGACCCCCAGTCCAGGGGAGGGGGGACGAGCAGTACTTC.